Each of the 13 T cell receptor beta chains below was sequenced from the same sample in a study of graft-versus-host responses after intestinal transplantation. These TCRs' antigens remain unknown. Method: immunoSEQ multiplex PCR; TCRdb's copy keeps in-frame clones and lacks some. The sample holds more than 100,000 clones, approximately 95% seen once. This specimen was unstimulated CD8+ T cells sorted from spleen or lymph node cells, taken before intestinal transplant. The receptors here all came from a human donor who received an intestinal transplant.

This chain joins TRBV27 and TRBJ2-5, with 8 positions matching TRBD2. The end of the DNA fits TRBJ2-7 better, so the J call may be wrong. Germline-derived CDR1 and CDR2 are MNHEY and SMNVEV (reference sequence). This CDR3 is built from 14 residues. The CDR3 DNA follows: TGTGCCAGCAGTCCTGGCGGGGGGCACTACGAGCAGTACTTC. The encoded protein is CASSPGGGHYEQYF.

The rearrangement joins TRBV4-1 to TRBJ1-5; possibly TRBD1 for D (5 bases). V lost 5 bases, J lost 6 bases, and 11 bases lay in between. The germline V gene has CDR1 MGHRA and CDR2 YSYEKL. The CDR3 runs 13 residues. The CDR3 spells CASSAGTPQPQHF. The CDR3 nucleotides read TGCGCCAGCAGCGCAGGGACGCCTCAGCCCCAGCATTTT.

The chain uses TRBV4-1 and TRBJ2-3; perhaps TRBD2 as D (5 bases). The germline V gene has CDR1 MGHRA and CDR2 YSYEKL. CDR3 length: 15 residues. The V and J ends lost 0 bases and 5 bases respectively, with 12 bases between them. Here the CDR3 reads CASSQDSGMGDTQYF. The DNA for the CDR3 is TGCGCCAGCAGCCAAGACTCGGGAATGGGAGATACGCAGTATTTT.

The V call is TRBV5-1, the J call TRBJ2-1; D is possibly TRBD1 or TRBD2 (5 bases each). V lost 7 bases and J 0 bases, leaving 14 bases between the germline ends. The CDR3 has 15 residues. In germline, CDR1 is SGHRS, CDR2 YFSETQ. For the CDR3, the DNA is TGCGCCAGCGGGGCGAGGAGGAGCTCCTACAATGAGCAGTTCTTC. Encoded protein: CASGARRSSYNEQFF. Based on the CDR3 plus reference TRBV5-1 and TRBJ2-1, the full variable domain is KAGVTQTPRYLIKTRGQQVTLSCSPISGHRSVSWYQQTPGQGLQFLFEYFSETQRNKGNFPGRFSGRQFSNSRSEMNVSTLELGDSALYLCASGARRSSYNEQFFGPGTRLTVL.

The rearrangement uses TRBV28 and TRBJ1-1; 7 nucleotides align to TRBD1. The CDR3 loop spans 13 amino acids. Looked up from germline, CDR1 is MDHEN and CDR2 is SYDVKM. After removal of 4 bases from V and 5 bases from J, the junction contained 4 bases not matched to a gene. The CDR3 DNA reads TGTGCCAGCAGTTCAACAGGGGTTACTGAAGCTTTCTTT. The encoded protein is CASSSTGVTEAFF.

On this clone: At one boundary the junction diverges from the germline segment, which might be a read error. The chain recombines TRBV7-3 with TRBJ2-1; TRBD2 agrees at 10 bases. Germline CDR1 is SGHTA and CDR2 is FQGTGA. The CDR3 is made up of 15 amino acids. CDR3 coding DNA: TGTGCCAGCAGCTCCATCTCTGGGACTAGCGATAGTCAGGTCTTC. Translated: CASSSISGTSDSQVF. Looking up the rest from reference TRBV7-3 and TRBJ2-1 gives the full variable domain: GAGVSQTPSNKVTEKGKYVELRCDPISGHTALYWYRQSLGQGPEFLIYFQGTGAADDSGLPNDRFFAVRPEGSVSTLKIQRTERGDSAVYLCASSSISGTSDSQVFGPGTRLTVL.

This chain links TRBV21-1 with TRBJ1-2. TRBV21-1 is classified as a pseudogene. CDR3 size: 14 residues. In DNA, the CDR3 is TGTGCCAGCAGCAAATCGACGGGGGTCGGGGGCTACACCTTC. Its protein product is CASSKSTGVGGYTF.

The chain recombines TRBV28 with TRBJ2-3; D could derive from TRBD1 or TRBD2 (5 bases each). The CDR3 spans 15 residues. V lost 5 bases to trimming and J lost 4 bases, with 16 bases between them. Per germline, CDR1 MDHEN and CDR2 SYDVKM. The CDR3 sequence is CASSRDRGPPDTQYF. The CDR3 DNA reads as TGTGCCAGCAGTCGGGACCGCGGACCCCCAGATACGCAGTATTTT.

This chain uses TRBV6-1 with TRBJ1-5; 7 positions agree with TRBD1. There are 16 residues in the CDR3. Per germline, CDR1 MNHNS and CDR2 SASEGT. Trimming removed 4 bases from V and 3 bases from J; junction bases left unmatched: 9. In DNA form, the CDR3 reads TGTGCCAGCAGTGCCCTTCCAGGGGGAATCAATCAGCCCCAGCATTTT. Translating it yields CASSALPGGINQPQHF.

The chain combines TRBV5-4 with TRBJ2-3; 10 bases are a match to TRBD1. The CDR3 covers 15 residues. Trimming took 4 bases from V and 4 from J; bases not matched to a gene: 6. Germline V CDR1 and CDR2: SGHNT, YYREEE (reference sequence). CDR3 sequence: CASSEDRGGPDTQYF. For the CDR3, the DNA is TGTGCCAGCAGCGAGGACAGGGGGGGCCCAGATACGCAGTATTTT.

Written as DNA, the CDR3 is TGTGCCTGGAGTGTAAGCTACGAGCAGTACTTC. This codes for CAWSVSYEQYF. The V call is TRBV30, the J call TRBJ2-7; unclear D gene. The CDR3 runs to 11 residues. The germline CDR1 and CDR2 sequences are GTSNPN and SVGIG (reference sequence). Between the trimmed V and J ends, which lost 0 bases and 3 bases, there was a span of 3 bases.

To note about this clone: Other DNA sequences in the same sample also yield this CDR3. This chain connects TRBV28 to TRBJ2-6; no firm D call. Germline V CDR1 and CDR2: MDHEN, SYDVKM. The CDR3 extends over 14 amino acids. The V and J ends lost 2 bases and 1 base respectively, with 3 bases between them. CDR3 in DNA: TGTGCCAGCAGTTTAAATTCTGGGGCCAACGTCCTGACTTTC. It yields the protein CASSLNSGANVLTF.

The V gene is TRBV19, the J gene TRBJ2-3; the D gene is possibly TRBD2 (5 bases). Germline V gives CDR1 LNHDA, CDR2 SQIVND (reference sequence). Trimming stripped 2 bases from V and 4 bases from J, with 13 bases between. CDR3 length: 15 amino acids. This CDR3 reads CASSISRTSPDTQYF. CDR3 sequence (DNA): TGTGCCAGTAGTATAAGCCGGACTTCACCAGATACGCAGTATTTT.